This T cell receptor (beta chain) stems from a study of T cell changes during pregnancy in multiple sclerosis. Sequencing used immunoSEQ multiplex PCR; TCRdb keeps in-frame clones, though not all of them. Of approximately 37,000 clones detected, approximately 89% appear once; the ten largest clones hold about 1.2%. The CDR3 runs to 13 residues. CDR1 MNHNS and CDR2 SASEGT come from the germline V gene. The V segment lost 6 bases and the J segment 4 bases; nucleotides outside the gene matches: 4. The TCR was taken from a female donor with multiple sclerosis, enrolled in a pregnancy study. Source: CD4+ T cells from peripheral blood mononuclear cells, taken in the first trimester of pregnancy. The chain employs TRBV6-1 and TRBJ1-2; TRBD1 matches 8 bases. The CDR3 region has the DNA TGTGCCAGCAGATCAGGGGGCGGCTATGGCTACACCTTC. Translating it yields CASRSGGGYGYTF.